These 14 T cell receptor beta chains share one sample of origin, sequenced in a study of blood T cell repertoires in COVID-19. The assay was immunoSEQ multiplex PCR, and TCRdb's table has in-frame clones only and misses some. This sample has 65,000 or so clones, with around 66% found just once. The source material was PBMCs or T cells enriched from blood (not recorded which). All receptors derive from a woman aged 60-75 years who had been exposed to COVID-19.

This clone came up once. V is TRBV9 and J is TRBJ1-4, with D maybe TRBD1 (6 bases). This CDR3 spans 15 amino acids. The germline V and J ends were trimmed by 3 bases and 0 bases, with 9 bases remaining between them. Germline V gives CDR1 SGDLS, CDR2 YYNGEE. The CDR3 protein is CASSASGATNEKLFF. CDR3 in DNA: TGTGCCAGCAGCGCCTCAGGGGCAACTAATGAAAAACTGTTTTTT.

The V and J genes are TRBV7-2 and TRBJ2-3; 9 nucleotides align to TRBD1. Germline V gene lookup returns CDR1 SGHTA and CDR2 FQGNSA. Germline trimming cut 6 bases from V and 4 bases from J; bases unmatched to any gene: 2. CDR3 length: 13 residues. CDR3 loop: CASSTGGADTQYF. The DNA for the CDR3 is TGTGCCAGCAGTACAGGGGGCGCAGATACGCAGTATTTT.

The CDR3 spells CASSPQDSSGNTIYF. The DNA for the CDR3 is TGTGCCAGCAGCCCCCAGGACAGCTCTGGAAACACCATATATTTT. The chain carries TRBV13 and TRBJ1-3; D possibly corresponds to TRBD1 (6 bases). V was cut by 5 bases and J by 0 bases, with 11 bases left in between. The length of the CDR3 is 15 residues. Germline CDR1 and CDR2: PRHDT and FYEKMQ (reference sequence).

In nucleotides, the CDR3 is TGCGCCAGCAGCTTGGGGGGGACTAGCAGACAAGAGACCCAGTACTTC. It codes for CASSLGGTSRQETQYF. V is TRBV5-1 and J is TRBJ2-5; TRBD2 matches 9 bases. CDR1 and CDR2 from the germline V gene are SGHRS and YFSETQ. J lost 2 bases, V lost 0 bases, and 5 bases had no gene match. This CDR3 is 16 amino acids long.

V is TRBV12-5 and J is TRBJ1-1; 11 nucleotides align to TRBD1. This CDR3 has 18 amino acids. In germline, CDR1 is LGHNT, CDR2 FRNRAP. V shed 7 bases and J 0 bases; nucleotides not matched to a gene: 13. The CDR3 region is CASAPGTGGFTLNTEAFF. As DNA, the CDR3 is TGTGCTAGTGCCCCGGGGACAGGGGGTTTTACGTTGAACACTGAAGCTTTCTTT.

The chain recombines TRBV6-5 with TRBJ2-2; 12 bases match TRBD2. The CDR3 contains 15 residues. V was pared by 6 bases and J by 6 bases, with 5 bases of the junction left unmatched. Germline-derived CDR1 and CDR2 are MNHEY and SVGAGI. This CDR3 reads CASRSSGGASGELFF. The CDR3 coding sequence is TGTGCCAGCAGGTCTAGCGGGGGGGCCTCCGGGGAGCTGTTTTTT.

V and J are TRBV20-1 and TRBJ1-3; D is ambiguous. The CDR3 is 11 residues long. The V end lost 5 bases, the J end lost 4 bases, and 6 bases lay between the germline ends. Per the germline V gene, CDR1 is DFQATT and CDR2 is SNEGSKA (reference sequence). This chain's CDR3 is CSALRGNTIYF. DNA for the CDR3: TGCAGTGCTCTACGGGGAAACACCATATATTTT.

This sequence joins TRBV28 and TRBJ1-2; tentative D call: TRBD1 (5 bases). Germline V gene data show CDR1 as MDHEN and CDR2 as SYDVKM. Deletions cut 1 base from V and 4 bases from J, with 16 bases between. There are 16 residues in the CDR3. CDR3 residues: CASSLSEGLLGYGYTF. The CDR3 nucleotides are TGTGCCAGCAGTTTATCAGAGGGACTCCTTGGCTATGGCTACACCTTC.

This clone occurred a few times. The chain combines TRBV4-1 with TRBJ2-5; D possibly corresponds to TRBD2 (5 bases). CDR3 length: 17 amino acids. Germline values: CDR1 MGHRA, CDR2 YSYEKL. Between the trimmed V and J ends, which lost 1 base and 7 bases, there was a span of 22 bases. CDR3 loop: CASSQVNLGFTEGTQYF. CDR3 coding DNA: TGCGCCAGCAGCCAAGTAAACCTCGGGTTTACCGAGGGGACCCAGTACTTC.

V and J are TRBV10-3 and TRBJ1-1; D remains unclear. The CDR3 runs to 14 residues. The V and J ends lost 5 bases and 9 bases respectively, with 19 bases between them. Germline V gene lookup returns CDR1 ENHRY and CDR2 SYGVKD. The CDR3 nucleotides read TGTGCCATCAGTAGCCCGGGAGATGGGGTACAAGCTTTCTTT. Protein: CAISSPGDGVQAFF.

The chain employs TRBV28 and TRBJ1-3; D is unresolved. Germline lookup yields CDR1 MDHEN and CDR2 SYDVKM. This CDR3 has 15 residues. V was trimmed by 5 bases and J by 1 base, leaving 12 bases between them. The DNA for the CDR3 is TGTGCCAGCAGTCTTACACAGTCTTCTGGAAACACCATATATTTT. Its protein product is CASSLTQSSGNTIYF.

As regards this clone: Other DNA sequences in the sample encode the same CDR3. The rearrangement uses TRBV9 and TRBJ1-6, with TRBD1 identical over 9 bases. V lost 2 bases to trimming and J lost 7 bases; unmatched junction nucleotides: 1. The CDR3 has 14 residues. Germline values: CDR1 SGDLS, CDR2 YYNGEE. CDR3: CASSVGTGNSPLHF. As DNA, the CDR3 is TGTGCCAGCAGCGTTGGGACAGGGAATTCACCCCTCCACTTT.

Notes on this clone: Relative to the germline gene, one junction end is altered; a read error may explain this. The J gene is TRBJ2-1, the V gene TRBV18; D is undetermined. CDR1 is KGHSH and CDR2 is LQKENI in the germline V gene. CDR3 size: 12 residues. CDR3 protein: CASSPLNNEQFF. CDR3 nucleotides: TGTGCCAGCTCTCCACTAAACAATGAGCAGTTCTTC.

The rearrangement links TRBV5-1 to TRBJ2-3; D might be TRBD1 (6 bases). Trimming cost V 0 bases and J 4 bases, with 12 bases left between them. There are 15 residues in the CDR3. Germline CDR1 is SGHRS and CDR2 is YFSETQ. The CDR3 region is CASSLASQGPDTQYF. CDR3 sequence (DNA): TGCGCCAGCAGCTTGGCGAGCCAGGGGCCAGATACGCAGTATTTT.